The clone carrying this T cell receptor (beta chain) has more than one count but fewer than ten. Reverse transcription of roughly 0.5 to 1 ug RNA was performed with random hexamers. Multiplex PCR with immunoSEQ amplified the TCR beta CDR3 across 54 Vbeta and 13 Jbeta. TCRdb itself ran the immunoSEQ multiplex PCR reads through MiXCR, one entry per CDR3 protein. The repertoire holds about 140,000 distinct CDR3 sequences, with approximately 95% as singletons. In blood CD8+ and CD4+ T cells, TCR beta underwent sequencing. The data were taken from a study of CD8 T cells in Susac syndrome. Study in general: Of the sequenced Susac syndrome patients, about six had active disease and eight or nine were in remission.

The CDR3 is 14 amino acids. CDR1 is SGDLS and CDR2 is YYNGEE in the germline V gene. V was shortened by 3 bases and J by 1 base, with 9 bases between the two germline ends. The TCR sequence derives from a human donor with Susac syndrome. This chain joins TRBV9 and TRBJ2-3; D is ambiguous. The sample consisted of CD4+ T cells from PBMCs. This CDR3 reads CASSARLGTDTQYF. The DNA of the CDR3 is TGTGCCAGCAGCGCTAGACTGGGCACAGATACGCAGTATTTT. The full variable domain, its missing parts supplied by reference TRBV9 and TRBJ2-3, is DSGVTQTPKHLITATGQRVTLRCSPRSGDLSVYWYQQSLDQGLQFLIQYYNGEERAKGNILERFSAQQFPDLHSELNLSSLELGDSALYFCASSARLGTDTQYFGPGTRLTVL.